This T cell receptor (beta chain) was profiled in a study of cytomegalovirus exposure and HLA in healthy donors. On the study more broadly: The roughly 100 million unique TCR beta sequences, from roughly 170 million T cells, were found by an earlier analysis. Study conclusions and caveats: Rates of TCR association differed by HLA locus in a later analysis, with DRB1 highest and HLA-C lowest. The study listed approximately 160 cytomegalovirus-associated TCR beta chains. Within an earlier analysis, most TCR beta V segments proved productive either about 90% or about 30% of the time.

Notes on this clone: Its specificity is unknown.

Primers included in the PCR were 60 Vbeta and 13 Jbeta primers. Measured with immunoSEQ multiplex PCR; TCRdb has only the in-frame clones, and not every one. Of 180,000 or so clones in the sample, roughly 77% were seen once. Germline V gene sequence: CDR1 LNHDA, CDR2 SQIVND (reference sequence). The ends lost 9 bases at V and 2 bases at J; junction bases unmatched: 6. The CDR3 contains 16 residues. The chain has TRBV19 and TRBJ2-5; 16 positions match TRBD2. The sample comprised PBMCs. This sequence originates from a woman in her 40s in good health and CMV-seropositive. The CDR3 region is CASTGTSGREQETQYF. The CDR3 coding sequence is TGTGCCAGCACCGGGACTAGCGGGAGGGAACAAGAGACCCAGTACTTC.